The next 13 T cell receptor beta chains were all read from a single sample in a study of identical twins. TCRdb analysed the 5' RACE reads with MiXCR anew, one entry per CDR3 protein. The sample has more than 1.5 million distinct CDR3 sequences, under 35% seen once; the top ten hold 0.25% to 0.3%. Specimen: cord blood. All receptors come from a newborn girl in good health.

This chain connects TRBV5-1 to TRBJ2-1; TRBD2 agrees at 10 bases. J lost 5 bases, V lost 3 bases, and 11 bases had no gene match. The CDR3 has 17 amino acids. Germline CDR1 reads SGHRS; CDR2 reads YFSETQ. The CDR3 reads CASSSVPSGGQNNEQFF. The CDR3 nucleotides are TGCGCCAGCAGCTCGGTCCCTAGCGGGGGCCAGAACAATGAGCAGTTCTTC.

A remark on this clonotype: At one boundary the junction diverges from the germline segment, which might be a read error. The chain links TRBV7-6 to TRBJ2-2; 8 nucleotides agree with TRBD2. The CDR3 is 16 residues long. CDR1 and CDR2 from the germline V gene are SGHVS and FNYEAQ. CDR3 amino acids: CASSLVGLAVSGELFF. The CDR3 DNA follows: TGTGCCAGCAGCTTAGTAGGACTAGCCGTTTCCGGGGAGCTCTTTTTT. The whole variable domain, remainder taken from reference TRBV7-6 and TRBJ2-2, is GAGVSQSPRYKVTKRGQDVALRCDPISGHVSLYWYRQALGQGPEFLTYFNYEAQQDKSGLPNDRFSAERPEGSISTLTIQRTEQRDSAMYRCASSLVGLAVSGELFFGEGSRLTVL.

This clonotype has only a few counts. The gene calls are TRBV20-1 and TRBJ2-7, with unresolved D. CDR1 is DFQATT and CDR2 is SNEGSKA in the germline V gene (reference sequence). The CDR3 covers 15 residues. The ends were cut back, 6 bases at V and 5 bases at J, with 23 bases in the middle. The CDR3: CSALGNGGVSHEQYF. The DNA of the CDR3 is TGCAGTGCCCTGGGGAACGGTGGGGTATCCCACGAGCAGTACTTC.

This clonotype has ten or more counts. The chain combines TRBV12-3 or TRBV12-4 with TRBJ2-7, with no clear D. The CDR3 covers 12 residues. V dropped 6 bases and J dropped 4 bases, with 10 bases sitting between them. In DNA form, the CDR3 reads TGTGCCAGCAGCTTACGAAGTTACGAGCAGTACTTC. Translated, it gives CASSLRSYEQYF.

A few counts support this clonotype. At one boundary the junction diverges from the germline segment, which might be a read error. The chain recombines TRBV20-1 with TRBJ2-1; 7 bases agree with TRBD2. Germline V gene data show CDR1 as DFQATT and CDR2 as SNEGSKA (reference sequence). The CDR3 runs 12 residues. The CDR3 spells CSAGDRGVKQFF. As DNA, the CDR3 is TGCAGTGCTGGAGATCGGGGGGTCAAGCAGTTCTTC.

This clonotype was found a few times. The chain combines TRBV19 with TRBJ2-6; no reliable D call. Germline lookup yields CDR1 LNHDA and CDR2 SQIVND (reference sequence). Deletions cut 3 bases from V and 0 bases from J, with 3 bases between. The CDR3 is 14 amino acids. The CDR3 DNA sequence: TGTGCCAGTAGTATTCTCTCTGGGGCCAACGTCCTGACTTTC. Protein product: CASSILSGANVLTF.

This clonotype has more than one count but fewer than ten. The chain is built from TRBV9 and TRBJ1-1, with unresolved D. The CDR3 contains 13 residues. From germline, CDR1 is SGDLS and CDR2 YYNGEE. Trimming took 0 bases from V and 4 from J, leaving 7 bases between them. The CDR3 nucleotides read TGTGCCAGCAGCGTAGCCGCAGGCACTGAAGCTTTCTTT. Amino acids: CASSVAAGTEAFF.

This clonotype was observed a handful of times. The chain couples TRBV2 to TRBJ2-1; maybe TRBD1 (7 bases). Germline assignment: CDR1 SNHLY and CDR2 FYNNEI. The CDR3 has 19 amino acids. The ends were cut back, 4 bases at V and 8 bases at J, with 30 bases in the middle. The CDR3 bases are TGTGCCAGCAGTGGTTCAGACGGACAGGAGGGTCACAGTTTCGATGAGCAGTTCTTC. Its protein product is CASSGSDGQEGHSFDEQFF.

This clonotype came up a few times. CDR3 DNA sequence: TGTGCCAGCAGGTCACCGGGACAGGGGTTCCGGGGCTACACCTTC. Translated, it gives CASRSPGQGFRGYTF. The chain links TRBV5-6 to TRBJ1-2; 10 nucleotides line up with TRBD1. The CDR3 consists of 15 residues. In germline, CDR1 is SGHDT, CDR2 YYEEEE. Trimming removed 5 bases from V and 8 bases from J; junction bases left unmatched: 12. The variable domain in full, completed from reference TRBV5-6 and TRBJ1-2, reads DAGVTQSPTHLIKTRGQQVTLRCSPKSGHDTVSWYQQALGQGPQFIFQYYEEEERQRGNFPDRFSGHQFPNYSSELNVNALLLGDSALYLCASRSPGQGFRGYTFGSGTRLTVV.

This clonotype was observed a handful of times. The chain couples TRBV27 to TRBJ1-5; D is undetermined. The CDR3 extends over 17 amino acids. The ends were cut back, 3 bases at V and 0 bases at J, with 15 bases in the middle. In germline, CDR1 is MNHEY, CDR2 SMNVEV (reference sequence). The CDR3 sequence is CASSLKGGWYSNQPQHF. The CDR3 DNA reads as TGTGCCAGCAGTTTGAAAGGAGGGTGGTATAGCAATCAGCCCCAGCATTTT.

This clonotype was picked up a small number of times. V usage is TRBV5-1 and J usage is TRBJ2-1; tentatively, D is TRBD1 or TRBD2 (5 bases each). The ends were cut back, 2 bases at V and 7 bases at J, with 10 bases in the middle. The CDR3 length is 13 residues. Germline V CDR1 and CDR2: SGHRS, YFSETQ. The CDR3 DNA reads TGCGCCAGCAGCTTCGGGGCTTTGAATGAGCAGTTCTTC. Amino acids: CASSFGALNEQFF.

This sequence joins TRBV6-5 and TRBJ2-2, with TRBD1 matching 9 bases. After removal of 5 bases from V and 6 bases from J, the junction contained 7 bases not matched to a gene. Germline lookup yields CDR1 MNHEY and CDR2 SVGAGI. The CDR3 is 15 residues long. CDR3 sequence reads: CASSPIQGAPGELFF. CDR3 DNA: TGTGCCAGCAGTCCCATACAGGGGGCGCCCGGGGAGCTGTTTTTT.

This clonotype was detected a few times. This CDR3 is CASSQVLLGGLSYEQYF. CDR3 sequence (DNA): TGTGCCAGCAGCCAAGTGTTATTAGGGGGGCTCTCCTACGAGCAGTACTTC. The V call is TRBV3-1, the J call TRBJ2-7; either TRBD1 or TRBD2 may supply D (6 bases each). Germline V gives CDR1 LGHDT, CDR2 YNNKEL (reference sequence). This CDR3 comprises 17 residues. V was clipped by 1 base and J by 0 bases, with 16 bases between them.